The 17 T cell receptor beta chains below all came from one sample that was sequenced in a study of shared clonotypes between healthy human individuals. Terminally differentiated effector memory CD45RA+ cells were left out of the naive CD8 fraction, which was CD45RO-negative and positively selected for CCR7. Data came from immunoSEQ multiplex PCR; TCRdb stores just in-frame clones and leaves some out. The sample lists around 650,000 clones, roughly 96% occurring once. Sequencing was performed on naive CD8+ T cells sorted from blood. These TCRs come from a woman aged 25 to 39 in good health.

This chain connects TRBV6-1 to TRBJ1-2; D remains unclear. The germline V gene has CDR1 MNHNS and CDR2 SASEGT. The CDR3 extends over 12 amino acids. V was trimmed by 11 bases and J by 4 bases, leaving 14 bases between them. CDR3 nucleotides: TGTGCCGCCACTACGGGAACCTATGGCTACACCTTC. Protein sequence: CAATTGTYGYTF.

The chain joins TRBV2 to TRBJ2-7, with D tentatively TRBD1 (6 bases). CDR1 is SNHLY and CDR2 is FYNNEI in the germline V gene. The CDR3 length is 15 residues. Trimming took off 6 bases at V and 1 base at J, with 16 bases between the two ends. This chain's CDR3 is CASRGGRTASYEQYF. The CDR3 region has the DNA TGTGCCAGCAGAGGGGGTCGGACTGCTTCCTACGAGCAGTACTTC. The full variable domain, completed using reference TRBV2 and TRBJ2-7, is EPEVTQTPSHQVTQMGQEVILRCVPISNHLYFYWYRQILGQKVEFLVSFYNNEISEKSEIFDDQFSVERPDGSNFTLKIRSTKLEDSAMYFCASRGGRTASYEQYFGPGTRLTVT.

This chain connects TRBV19 to TRBJ1-3; no firm D call. Germline CDR1 reads LNHDA; CDR2 reads SQIVND (reference sequence). The CDR3 covers 13 residues. V was shortened by 3 bases and J by 0 bases, with 3 bases between the two germline ends. The CDR3 reads CASSIDSGNTIYF. Here the CDR3 DNA reads TGTGCCAGTAGTATCGACTCTGGAAACACCATATATTTT.

The J gene is TRBJ2-7, the V gene TRBV4-1; maybe TRBD2 (6 bases). The ends were cut back, 0 bases at V and 3 bases at J, with 15 bases in the middle. The CDR3 is 16 amino acids. From germline, CDR1 is MGHRA and CDR2 YSYEKL. CDR3 bases: TGCGCCAGCAGCCAAGATGGACGGGGGACCGACTACGAGCAGTACTTC. It yields the protein CASSQDGRGTDYEQYF.

The gene calls are TRBV4-2 and TRBJ1-1; D might be TRBD1 (5 bases). Trimming shortened V by 0 bases and J by 8 bases, and 10 bases separated the two germline ends. Germline CDR1 and CDR2: LGHNA and YNFKEQ. This CDR3 spans 13 amino acids. CDR3 bases: TGTGCCAGCAGCCAAGAGCCCGGGACGGAAGCTTTCTTT. This codes for CASSQEPGTEAFF.

In its sample, this clone was seen once. Additional DNA sequences in this sample encode the identical CDR3. This rearrangement joins TRBV28 to TRBJ2-7; D perhaps matches TRBD2 (6 bases). This CDR3 is 18 amino acids long. The V gene lost 10 bases and the J gene lost 4 bases, with 32 bases spanning the gap. CDR1 and CDR2 (germline): MDHEN, SYDVKM. The CDR3 bases are TGTGCCACCAGCGGGCTGGCGGGTCAACCCCTAGAGTTATACGAGCAGTACTTC. Translated, it gives CATSGLAGQPLELYEQYF.

In nucleotides, the CDR3 is TGTGCTACCCGTTCCGGCACCGGGGAGCTGTTTTTT. It codes for CATRSGTGELFF. The chain is built from TRBV12-5 and TRBJ2-2; the D is unclear. The length of the CDR3 is 12 residues. The germline CDR1 and CDR2 sequences are LGHNT and FRNRAP. Trimming pared 10 bases from V and 4 bases from J, leaving 10 bases between.

In DNA, the CDR3 is TGTGCCAGCAGCTTAGCGTGGGCAGGGGTAAGCCAAGAGACCCAGTACTTC. Protein sequence: CASSLAWAGVSQETQYF. This chain uses TRBV7-9 with TRBJ2-5, with a tentative D call TRBD1 (6 bases). The CDR3 has 17 amino acids. Trimming shortened V by 0 bases and J by 1 base, and 15 bases separated the two germline ends. Germline CDR1 reads SEHNR; CDR2 reads FQNEAQ (reference sequence).

CDR3 loop: CASSLWGAGQPQHF. The CDR3 DNA follows: TGTGCCAGCAGTTTATGGGGAGCCGGTCAGCCCCAGCATTTT. The V call is TRBV27, the J call TRBJ1-5; no firm D call. The length of the CDR3 is 14 residues. Germline V gives CDR1 MNHEY, CDR2 SMNVEV (reference sequence). Trimming took 1 base from V and 6 from J, leaving 10 bases between them.

The chain combines TRBV5-1 with TRBJ2-3; 8 positions match TRBD2. CDR1 and CDR2 from the germline V gene are SGHRS and YFSETQ. The trim removed 4 bases at V and 0 bases at J, leaving 10 bases unmatched. This CDR3 is built from 17 residues. The CDR3 protein is CASSPGLGGPSTDTQYF. The CDR3 DNA sequence: TGCGCCAGCAGCCCGGGACTAGGGGGTCCTAGCACAGATACGCAGTATTTT.

The gene calls are TRBV4-1 and TRBJ1-3; D gene uncertain. CDR1 is MGHRA and CDR2 is YSYEKL in the germline V gene. V lost 0 bases to trimming and J lost 4 bases, with 13 bases between them. This CDR3 is built from 16 residues. This chain's CDR3 is CASSQDHRGSGNTIYF. CDR3 bases: TGCGCCAGCAGCCAAGATCATCGAGGTTCCGGAAACACCATATATTTT.

For this clone: At one end, the junction sequence differs from germline, possibly due to a read error. The rearrangement links TRBV5-6 to TRBJ2-7; the D gene is possibly TRBD2 (5 bases). CDR1 is SGHDT, CDR2 YYEEEE, per germline. The CDR3 length is 13 residues. The CDR3 DNA reads as TGTGCCAGCAGCTTCGCTAGCTCCGACGAGCAGTACTTC. Translating gives CASSFASSDEQYF.

The chain couples TRBV5-4 to TRBJ2-7; 9 nucleotides match TRBD2. Losses at the gene ends were 0 bases for V and 7 bases for J; bases not matched to a gene: 8. CDR1 is SGHNT and CDR2 is YYREEE in the germline V gene (reference sequence). The CDR3 is 15 residues long. This chain's CDR3 is CASSLALAGAPEQYF. Here the CDR3 DNA reads TGTGCCAGCAGCTTGGCCTTAGCGGGAGCGCCAGAGCAGTACTTC.

This chain uses TRBV27 with TRBJ2-7, with 8 nucleotides matching TRBD1. Per germline, CDR1 MNHEY and CDR2 SMNVEV (reference sequence). J was trimmed by 2 bases and V by 2 bases; bases with no gene match: 11. The CDR3 runs to 17 residues. The CDR3 region has the DNA TGTGCCAGCAGTTTAATCTCCCCAGGGGGCGAGCCCTACGAGCAGTACTTC. This translates into CASSLISPGGEPYEQYF.

The CDR3 bases are TGTGCCAGCAGCATAGGGGGGCTTAGCACCGGGGAGCTGTTTTTT. Its protein product is CASSIGGLSTGELFF. The chain recombines TRBV5-4 with TRBJ2-2; D tentatively reads TRBD1 or TRBD2 (6 bases each). The length of the CDR3 is 15 residues. V dropped 4 bases and J dropped 4 bases, with 14 bases sitting between them. CDR1 and CDR2 from the germline V gene are SGHNT and YYREEE (reference sequence).

The V gene is TRBV15, the J gene TRBJ2-1; D ambiguous. V lost 0 bases to trimming and J lost 6 bases, with 18 bases between them. Germline V lookup: CDR1 LNHNV, CDR2 YYDKDF (reference sequence). The CDR3 contains 17 residues. The DNA of the CDR3 is TGTGCCACCAGCAGAGAGGGCACCGACGGATGGGGCAATGAGCAGTTCTTC. Translating gives CATSREGTDGWGNEQFF. The full variable domain, its missing parts supplied by reference TRBV15 and TRBJ2-1, is DAMVIQNPRYQVTQFGKPVTLSCSQTLNHNVMYWYQQKSSQAPKLLFHYYDKDFNNEADTPDNFQSRRPNTSFCFLDIRSPGLGDTAMYLCATSREGTDGWGNEQFFGPGTRLTVL.

This chain connects TRBV5-4 to TRBJ2-1, with 8 nucleotides matching TRBD2. Per the germline V gene, CDR1 is SGHNT and CDR2 is YYREEE (reference sequence). This CDR3 spans 16 amino acids. V was clipped by 4 bases and J by 5 bases; unmatched bases: 11. The CDR3 DNA follows: TGTGCCAGCAGCATCCTAATAGCGGGGCCGAACAATGAGCAGTTCTTC. The encoded protein is CASSILIAGPNNEQFF.